Listed here is a single TCR beta chain. Its matching antigen is unknown. Libraries were prepared by immunoSEQ multiplex PCR; TCRdb keeps only in-frame clonotypes and omits some of them. The profile shows around 160,000 clones, 91% of them singletons. V shed 6 bases and J shed 1 base, with 10 bases lying between them. The CDR3 extends over 14 amino acids. Per the germline V gene, CDR1 is SGHVS and CDR2 is FQNEAQ. The entry originates in a study of T cell responses to AZD1222 COVID-19 vaccine. Study-wide results and limits: Nearly half of the spike-specific TCRs reportedly recognize variant regions that carry no mutations. Mostly white British, mostly female donors; authors suggested clonal diversity may be underestimated. With dominance at 160-218 and 743-854, vaccine-associated CD4 TCRs spanned spike. Sampling captured repertoires only after the peak T cell response.

The receptor's source is an adult in good health. This chain uses TRBV7-8 with TRBJ2-4, with D unclear. The specimen comprised peripheral blood, sampled on day 0 of AZD1222 vaccination. Here the CDR3 DNA reads TGTGCCAGCAGTCTCGGAATTGCCAAAAACATTCAGTACTTC. It specifies CASSLGIAKNIQYF.